This T cell receptor (beta chain) is from a study of T cell responses to AZD1222 COVID-19 vaccine. Background on the study: Second doses at about 4 or about 12 weeks were pooled.

With respect to this clone: Its antigen is unidentified.

Study-wide results and limits: Unmutated variant regions reportedly attract nearly half of all spike-specific TCRs.

Assay: immunoSEQ multiplex PCR; the TCRdb copy retains only in-frame clones and omits some. Of around 84,000 clones listed, 75% to 90% are singletons. V lost 0 bases, J lost 7 bases, and 13 bases lay in between. The CDR3 sequence is 14 residues long. Looked up from germline, CDR1 is KGHSH and CDR2 is LQKENI. This receptor was obtained from an adult in good health. The J gene is TRBJ2-7, the V gene TRBV18; D might be TRBD2 (5 bases). Sequences were derived from peripheral blood, sampled on day 0 of AZD1222 vaccination. The CDR3 reads CASSPPSPTGEQYF. CDR3 nucleotide sequence: TGTGCCAGCTCACCACCGTCCCCGACGGGAGAGCAGTACTTC.